This T cell receptor beta chain was observed in a study of T cell responses to AZD1222 COVID-19 vaccine. General study points: Repertoire samples came only from after the peak T cell response. At 160-218 and 743-854, vaccine-associated CD4 TCRs were dominant, and they spanned spike. Spike-specific TCR breadth and depth both grew after two AZD1222 doses.

About this clone: Its antigen is not identified.

This CDR3 contains 12 residues. V lost 7 bases and J 2 bases, leaving 11 bases between the germline ends. Germline CDR1 SQVTM, CDR2 ANQGSEA. Profiled with immunoSEQ multiplex PCR; TCRdb holds only in-frame clones, not every one. The data contain roughly 70,000 clones, more than 75% of them singletons. The clonotype was recovered from an adult who received the MenACWY meningococcal vaccine as a control. The specimen comprised peripheral blood, sampled 28 days after the second dose of the MenACWY control vaccine. The gene calls are TRBV29-1 and TRBJ1-1; the D is unclear. The CDR3 coding sequence is TGCAGCGCTGCACATATAAACACTGAAGCTTTCTTT. Amino acids: CSAAHINTEAFF.